The clone carrying this T cell receptor (beta chain) was detected only once. Its antigen is unidentified. This sample was taken from a study of T cell responses to AZD1222 COVID-19 vaccine. Study observations and caveats: Along spike, vaccine-associated CD4 TCRs were found throughout, with dominance at 160-218 and 743-854. The sample set comprised mostly white British donors with more females, and clonal diversity was possibly underestimated.

Using immunoSEQ multiplex PCR, the repertoire was profiled, and TCRdb retains in-frame clones only, with some absent. The sample has around 130,000 clones, roughly 90% seen once. CDR1 is SGHAT and CDR2 is FQNNGV in the germline V gene. Trimming stripped 5 bases from V and 6 bases from J, with 13 bases between. This CDR3 has 14 residues. This rearrangement joins TRBV11-2 to TRBJ2-2; D unclear. The sequenced sample was peripheral blood, obtained 28 days after the second dose of the MenACWY control vaccine. This receptor was taken from an adult who received the MenACWY meningococcal vaccine as a control. CDR3 amino acids: CASSLRGDAGELFF. In DNA form, the CDR3 reads TGTGCCAGCAGCCTACGTGGGGATGCCGGGGAGCTGTTTTTT.